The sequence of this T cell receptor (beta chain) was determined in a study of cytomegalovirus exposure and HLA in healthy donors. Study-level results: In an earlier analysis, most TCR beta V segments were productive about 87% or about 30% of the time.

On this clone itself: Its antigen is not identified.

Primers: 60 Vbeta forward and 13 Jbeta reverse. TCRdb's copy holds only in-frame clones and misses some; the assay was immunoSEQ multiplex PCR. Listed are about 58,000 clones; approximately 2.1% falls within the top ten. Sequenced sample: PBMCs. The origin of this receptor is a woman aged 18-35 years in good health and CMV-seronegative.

CDR3 protein: CASSVGGWNTEAFF. The DNA for the CDR3 is TGTGCCAGCAGCGTAGGAGGGTGGAACACTGAAGCTTTCTTT. The chain combines TRBV9 with TRBJ1-1; no reliable D call. The CDR3 contains 14 residues. V was cut by 0 bases and J by 1 base, with 7 bases left in between. Germline V lookup: CDR1 SGDLS, CDR2 YYNGEE.